Below, 22 T cell receptor beta chains from the same sample are listed, as sequenced in a study of human T cells and chemical hapten exposure (dated by TCRdb to the early 2020s). The time point label corresponds to: pre-sensitization, week 0. What the treatment or condition label conveys for this sample: therapeutic diphenylcyclopropenone sensitization with weekly scalp DPC. The method was RACE. The run used a NextSeq 500. Starting from the raw public reads, TCRdb applied fastp trimming at Q25, assembled clones with MiXCR and retained in-frame beta chains. Rows with one shared CDR3 protein collapse into an entry with the most common genes and DNA. The table for this sample lists over 300,000 distinct CDR3 sequences; approximately 5.1% of them were counted only once. Of the sample, 2.5% to 3% falls within the top ten clones. The sequencing used whole blood, collected in connection with sensitization to the hapten diphenylcyclopropenone (DPC). The receptors derive from a woman aged 45-60 years with alopecia areata. Some clones in this sample may be carry-over from other donors' samples.

The sample holds many counts of this clonotype. The chain has TRBV6-2 or TRBV6-3 and TRBJ2-1; D may be TRBD1 (6 bases). CDR1 is MNHEY and CDR2 is SVGEGT in the germline V gene. Trimming left V 6 bases short and J 6 bases short, with 12 bases between. CDR3 length equals 13 residues. CDR3 loop: CASRPTGGNEQFF. The CDR3 bases are TGTGCCAGCAGGCCGACAGGAGGCAATGAGCAGTTCTTC.

This clonotype was detected only a few times. The chain is built from TRBV2 and TRBJ2-3, with TRBD2 identical over 8 bases. Germline V CDR1 and CDR2: SNHLY, FYNNEI. The CDR3 is made up of 15 amino acids. With 7 bases clipped from V and 0 bases from J, the junction kept 6 bases outside the gene matches. DNA for the CDR3: TGTGCCAGCACCGCGGCTAGCGGGAGCACAGATACGCAGTATTTT. It is translated as CASTAASGSTDTQYF.

In this sample, this clonotype turned up many times. This chain uses TRBV6-5 with TRBJ1-1; 10 nucleotides line up with TRBD1. V gave up 5 bases and J gave up 10 bases; unmatched junction bases: 7. This CDR3 has 13 residues. Germline CDR1 reads MNHEY; CDR2 reads SVGAGI. In nucleotides, the CDR3 is TGTGCCAGCAGTCCGGGACAGGGGATCGGAGCTTTCTTT. Its protein product is CASSPGQGIGAFF.

The chain joins TRBV20-1 to TRBJ1-1, with D uncertain. Germline CDR1 is DFQATT and CDR2 is SNEGSKA (reference sequence). Trimming removed 4 bases from V and 3 bases from J, with 18 bases in between. CDR3 length: 15 amino acids. CDR3 DNA: TGCAGTGCTATTTCTCCGTTAAGGAGGGACACTGAAGCTTTCTTT. This sequence encodes CSAISPLRRDTEAFF.

This clonotype was found many times. The rearrangement links TRBV12-3 or TRBV12-4 to TRBJ1-2; a weak D match, TRBD1 (5 bases). V lost 3 bases and J lost 3, with 8 bases in between. CDR3 length equals 13 residues. The DNA for the CDR3 is TGTGCCAGCAGTTTTGGCAGGGACTATGGCTACACCTTC. This translates into CASSFGRDYGYTF.

The chain uses TRBV7-9 and TRBJ1-2; 7 bases line up with TRBD1. This CDR3 contains 17 residues. CDR1 is SEHNR and CDR2 is FQNEAQ in the germline V gene (reference sequence). The J segment lost 4 bases and the V segment lost 2 bases, leaving 13 bases of the junction unmatched. CDR3 bases: TGTGCCAGCAGCTTACCTCCTTCGACAGGGCCTAGCTATGGCTACACCTTC. It translates to CASSLPPSTGPSYGYTF.

This clonotype was recorded many times. This chain connects TRBV3-1 to TRBJ2-7, with 11 bases identical to TRBD2. The germline V gene encodes CDR1 LGHDT and CDR2 YNNKEL (reference sequence). V trimming: 4 bases; J trimming: 3 bases; junction bases outside the gene matches: 8. The CDR3 totals 16 residues. CDR3 loop: CASSLFVGLAVYEQYF. The CDR3 DNA is TGTGCCAGCAGCCTGTTCGTGGGACTAGCGGTCTACGAGCAGTACTTC.

The chain carries TRBV12-3 or TRBV12-4 and TRBJ2-7, with TRBD1 matching 7 bases. There are 14 residues in the CDR3. V lost 7 bases, J lost 3 bases, and 9 bases stayed unmatched. CDR3 protein: CASTIGQAIYEQYF. The CDR3 nucleotides read TGTGCCAGCACCATCGGACAGGCCATCTACGAGCAGTACTTC.

This clonotype was counted many times. The chain carries TRBV5-5 and TRBJ2-7, with D unresolved. Germline V gene sequence: CDR1 SGHKS, CDR2 YYEKEE (reference sequence). The CDR3 has 11 residues. V gave up 4 bases and J gave up 4 bases, with 6 bases separating them. In DNA form, the CDR3 reads TGTGCCAGCAGCGCACAGTACGAGCAGTACTTC. Its translation: CASSAQYEQYF.

This clonotype turned up a few times. The V and J genes are TRBV5-6 and TRBJ1-3; TRBD1 is a possible D gene (5 bases). The CDR3 spans 15 residues. From germline, CDR1 is SGHDT and CDR2 YYEEEE. V was cut by 4 bases and J by 0 bases, with 11 bases left in between. Here the CDR3 DNA reads TGTGCCAGCAGCCTACTGGGGCCCTCTGGAAACACCATATATTTT. Its protein is CASSLLGPSGNTIYF.

This clonotype was seen ten or more times. The chain combines TRBV20-1 with TRBJ2-1; 7 positions match TRBD1. Trimming at V came to 5 bases and at J to 4 bases, leaving 8 bases not matched to a gene. CDR3 length equals 14 residues. Germline V gene data show CDR1 as DFQATT and CDR2 as SNEGSKA (reference sequence). CDR3 protein: CSAEQGLVYNEQFF. For the CDR3, the DNA is TGCAGTGCTGAACAGGGGCTGGTGTACAATGAGCAGTTCTTC.

This clonotype has only a few counts. V and J are TRBV4-3 and TRBJ2-2; 11 bases map to TRBD2. The CDR3 is made up of 16 amino acids. The V gene's germline CDR1 is LGHNA and CDR2 YSLEER. With 5 bases clipped from V and 2 bases from J, the junction kept 4 bases outside the gene matches. For the CDR3, the DNA is TGCGCCAGCAGCGCTGGACTAGCGGGTAACACCGGGGAGCTGTTTTTT. The encoded protein is CASSAGLAGNTGELFF.

The sample holds many counts of this clonotype. This rearrangement joins TRBV5-6 to TRBJ1-1; D is unclear. Germline V lookup: CDR1 SGHDT, CDR2 YYEEEE. Between the trimmed V and J ends, which lost 4 bases and 4 bases, there was a span of 17 bases. The CDR3 spans 15 residues. For the CDR3, the DNA is TGTGCCAGCAGCCCCGCCCCTTATGACCTCACTGAAGCTTTCTTT. Translation gives CASSPAPYDLTEAFF.

J is TRBJ1-1 and V is TRBV29-1; 8 nucleotides match TRBD1. The CDR3 runs 11 residues. Unmatched junction bases numbered 2, after V lost 6 bases and J lost 5 bases. Germline loops: CDR1 SQVTM, CDR2 ANQGSEA. This chain's CDR3 is CSVGQGTEAFF. CDR3 DNA: TGCAGCGTCGGACAGGGAACTGAAGCTTTCTTT.

This clonotype was observed at least ten times. The rearrangement links TRBV5-1 to TRBJ1-1; a possible D gene is TRBD1 (6 bases). CDR3 length: 14 residues. The V and J ends lost 4 bases and 8 bases respectively, with 18 bases between them. Germline lookup yields CDR1 SGHRS and CDR2 YFSETQ. The CDR3 region is CASSLDGTRREAFF. The CDR3 DNA is TGCGCCAGCAGCCTCGACGGGACACGGAGGGAAGCTTTCTTT.

The sample holds many counts of this clonotype. This rearrangement joins TRBV20-1 to TRBJ2-7; a weak D match, TRBD2 (5 bases). CDR3 length: 14 residues. The germline V and J ends were trimmed by 3 bases and 0 bases, with 12 bases remaining between them. The V gene's germline CDR1 is DFQATT and CDR2 SNEGSKA (reference sequence). The CDR3 loop reads CSASPSGFSYEQYF. The DNA of the CDR3 is TGCAGTGCTAGCCCCAGCGGATTCTCCTACGAGCAGTACTTC.

This clonotype appeared a few times. V usage is TRBV7-8 and J usage is TRBJ2-5; maybe TRBD1 (5 bases). This CDR3 spans 14 amino acids. In germline, CDR1 is SGHVS, CDR2 FQNEAQ. Trimming shortened V by 2 bases and J by 9 bases, and 16 bases separated the two germline ends. The CDR3 DNA is TGTGCCAGCAGCTTAACTGGGCGCGCCAGGGCCCAGTACTTC. This translates into CASSLTGRARAQYF.

This clonotype was seen more than once but under ten times. The DNA for the CDR3 is TGCAGTGCTACGGACAGGGGGCGAGCAAATGAGCAGTTCTTC. Its protein is CSATDRGRANEQFF. This sequence joins TRBV20-1 and TRBJ2-1; 11 nucleotides agree with TRBD1. V shed 4 bases and J 7 bases; nucleotides not matched to a gene: 6. The CDR3 consists of 14 residues. Germline lookup yields CDR1 DFQATT and CDR2 SNEGSKA (reference sequence).

This clonotype was counted many times. The V and J genes are TRBV14 and TRBJ1-1; 11 bases align to TRBD1. The germline CDR1 and CDR2 sequences are SGHDN and FVKESK. The CDR3 loop spans 12 amino acids. Trimming took 5 bases from V and 8 from J; bases not matched to a gene: 1. CDR3 region: CASSWTGGEAFF. In nucleotides, the CDR3 is TGTGCCAGCAGCTGGACAGGGGGCGAAGCTTTCTTT.

This clonotype was detected a few times. This chain connects TRBV13 to TRBJ1-2, with D tentatively TRBD1 (6 bases). With 7 bases removed from V and 6 bases from J, the gap between germline ends came to 15 bases. This CDR3 comprises 13 residues. Germline-derived CDR1 and CDR2 are PRHDT and FYEKMQ (reference sequence). The CDR3 bases are TGTGCCAGCACCGGGGGCAGGGTCAATGGCTACACCTTC. Residues: CASTGGRVNGYTF.

The genes are TRBV20-1 and TRBJ2-2; 11 bases line up with TRBD2. The germline CDR1 and CDR2 sequences are DFQATT and SNEGSKA (reference sequence). V lost 6 bases, J lost 7 bases, and 13 bases stayed unmatched. This CDR3 is 16 amino acids long. The CDR3 DNA reads as TGCAGTGCGGAGGCATTAAGGACTAGCGGGCACGGGGAGCTGTTTTTT. Protein product: CSAEALRTSGHGELFF.

This clonotype was detected ten times or more. The chain has TRBV2 and TRBJ1-4, with D possibly being TRBD1 (6 bases). V dropped 3 bases and J dropped 7 bases, with 12 bases sitting between them. The CDR3 is 14 amino acids. In germline, CDR1 is SNHLY, CDR2 FYNNEI. The CDR3 DNA follows: TGTGCCAGCAGTGAGGGGGCGAGCGGTGAAAAACTGTTTTTT. This gives the protein CASSEGASGEKLFF.